These 11 T cell receptor beta chains originate from one sample sequenced in a study of neurological immune-mediated disorders. TCRdb called the 5' RACE reads again in MiXCR, with one record for every CDR3 protein. The data show some 24,000 distinct CDR3 sequences, 13% seen once. Sequencing was carried out using PBMCs. These receptors all stem from a woman aged 40 to 55 with HTLV-1-associated myelopathy (HAM/TSP).

Ten or more counts support this clonotype. V gene TRBV12-3 or TRBV12-4 combines with J gene TRBJ2-3; D possibly uses TRBD1 or TRBD2 (7 bases each). The CDR3 is 15 amino acids. Trimming shortened V by 6 bases and J by 4 bases, and 17 bases separated the two germline ends. This CDR3 reads CASSPRGGMADTQYF. For the CDR3, the DNA is TGTGCCAGCAGCCCCAGGGGGGGAATGGCAGATACGCAGTATTTT.

This clonotype appeared a single time. V and J are TRBV5-1 and TRBJ2-1; 7 bases fit TRBD1. V shed 7 bases and J 4 bases; nucleotides not matched to a gene: 8. Per the germline V gene, CDR1 is SGHRS and CDR2 is YFSETQ. CDR3 length equals 14 residues. Written as DNA, the CDR3 is TGCGCCAGCTCTCGACAGGGTTCGTACAATGAGCAGTTCTTC. Encoded protein: CASSRQGSYNEQFF.

This clonotype has ten or more counts. This sequence joins TRBV7-2 and TRBJ1-2, with D maybe TRBD1 (5 bases). Germline values: CDR1 SGHTA, CDR2 FQGNSA. V was clipped by 5 bases and J by 6 bases, with 13 bases between them. This CDR3 spans 13 amino acids. Here the CDR3 reads CASSRQGFDGYTF. The CDR3 coding sequence is TGTGCCAGCAGCCGTCAGGGTTTTGATGGCTACACCTTC.

There are many counts of this clonotype. The rearrangement uses TRBV20-1 and TRBJ2-2; D remains ambiguous. V lost 1 base, J lost 7 bases, and 13 bases lay in between. CDR3 size: 14 residues. Germline CDR1 DFQATT, CDR2 SNEGSKA (reference sequence). In nucleotides, the CDR3 is TGCAGTGCTAGAGGACCCCCGACCGGCGGGGAGCTGTTTTTT. Residues: CSARGPPTGGELFF.

The gene calls are TRBV3-1 and TRBJ1-1; the D is unclear. The CDR3 covers 13 residues. Looked up from germline, CDR1 is LGHDT and CDR2 is YNNKEL (reference sequence). V gave up 0 bases and J gave up 5 bases, with 7 bases separating them. The DNA of the CDR3 is TGTGCCAGCAGCCAAGAACGGGTTACTGAAGCTTTCTTT. Its translation: CASSQERVTEAFF.

This clonotype was detected many times. The rearrangement links TRBV7-2 to TRBJ1-6; D may be TRBD1 (6 bases). Germline loops: CDR1 SGHTA, CDR2 FQGNSA. Trimming pared 5 bases from V and 7 bases from J, leaving 12 bases between. The CDR3 extends over 14 amino acids. The CDR3 DNA reads TGTGCCAGCAGCGTCGACAGGAGAAATTCACCCCTCCACTTT. It is translated as CASSVDRRNSPLHF.

This clonotype was observed many times. This rearrangement joins TRBV18 to TRBJ1-4; D uncertain. The CDR3 contains 13 residues. CDR1 KGHSH and CDR2 LQKENI come from the germline V gene. Trimming removed 8 bases from V and 2 bases from J, with 9 bases in between. The CDR3 spells CASRVATNEKLFF. The CDR3 nucleotides read TGTGCCAGCCGAGTAGCCACTAATGAAAAACTGTTTTTT. Together with reference TRBV18 and TRBJ1-4, the CDR3 gives the full variable domain: NAGVMQNPRHLVRRRGQEARLRCSPMKGHSHVYWYRQLPEEGLKFMVYLQKENIIDESGMPKERFSAEFPKEGPSILRIQQVVRGDSAAYFCASRVATNEKLFFGSGTQLSVL.

The chain employs TRBV5-1 and TRBJ1-5, with D uncertain. Germline V gives CDR1 SGHRS, CDR2 YFSETQ. Trimming left V 0 bases short and J 4 bases short, with 5 bases between. This CDR3 region has 13 residues. The CDR3 DNA reads TGCGCCAGCAGCTTGGACGGTAATCAGCCCCAGCATTTT. Amino acid sequence: CASSLDGNQPQHF.

In its sample, this clonotype was seen many times. This chain links TRBV12-3 or TRBV12-4 with TRBJ2-3; 12 nucleotides agree with TRBD2. Trimming removed 3 bases from V and 2 bases from J; junction bases left unmatched: 3. CDR3 length equals 16 residues. For the CDR3, the DNA is TGTGCCAGCAGTTTGGGACTAGCGGGCACCACAGATACGCAGTATTTT. This translates into CASSLGLAGTTDTQYF.

As for this clonotype: A much bigger clone sits one base away, suggesting this may be a read error. V is TRBV4-2 and J is TRBJ1-2; TRBD1 is a possible D gene (5 bases). The V end was cut by 3 bases, the J end by 3 bases, with 14 bases between. In germline, CDR1 is LGHNA, CDR2 YNFKEQ. This CDR3 comprises 15 residues. CDR3: CASSQDTVTDYGYTF. As DNA, the CDR3 is TGTGCCAGCAGCCAGGATACCGTGACAGACTATGGCTACACCTTC.

The table lists this clonotype with many counts. This chain connects TRBV6-5 to TRBJ2-5, with TRBD1 identical over 9 bases. Germline assignment: CDR1 MNHEY and CDR2 SVGAGI. V gave up 0 bases and J gave up 9 bases; unmatched junction bases: 8. This CDR3 has 15 residues. The CDR3 nucleotides are TGTGCCAGCAGTTACTCTCTCCCGGGACAGGGTTCCCAGTACTTC. This sequence encodes CASSYSLPGQGSQYF.